Presented here are 26 T cell receptor beta chains from one specimen sequenced in a study of memory B cells and T cells in multiple sclerosis. Stimulus-free culture yielded autoproliferating CFSE-dim and non-proliferating CFSE-high T cells, each sequenced separately. Cultures began with 45 million to 50 million CFSE-labeled PBMCs, unstimulated for 7 days, with replicate wells pooled. These receptors have no identified antigens. Data came from immunoSEQ multiplex PCR; TCRdb stores just in-frame clones and leaves some out. The profile shows 30,000 or so clones, 86% of them singletons. The sample taken for sequencing was PBMCs from blood kept in culture. The receptors originated from a human donor with multiple sclerosis.

J is TRBJ2-1 and V is TRBV11-3, with a possible D match to TRBD2 (6 bases). Trimming took off 2 bases at V and 6 bases at J, with 11 bases between the two ends. Germline loops: CDR1 SGHNT, CDR2 YENEEA. This CDR3 is 14 amino acids long. The CDR3 DNA follows: TGTGCCAGCAGCTTACAGGGAGGTAGCAATGAGCAGTTCTTC. As protein: CASSLQGGSNEQFF.

CDR3 sequence reads: CASSLPGQGAGGELFF. CDR3 DNA: TGTGCCAGCAGCCTCCCGGGACAGGGGGCAGGTGGGGAGCTGTTTTTT. V is TRBV14 and J is TRBJ2-2; TRBD1 agrees at 12 bases. The CDR3 contains 16 residues. CDR1 and CDR2 from the germline V gene are SGHDN and FVKESK. J gave up 8 bases and V 4 bases, and 8 bases lay outside the gene matches.

This clone was recorded only once. The chain couples TRBV7-3 to TRBJ2-3; D uncertain. Trimming took off 2 bases at V and 2 bases at J, with 5 bases between the two ends. CDR3 size: 13 residues. CDR1 SGHTA and CDR2 FQGTGA come from the germline V gene. As DNA, the CDR3 is TGTGCCAGCAGCTTATCGATCACAGATACGCAGTATTTT. As protein: CASSLSITDTQYF.

The chain couples TRBV4-1 to TRBJ2-3, with TRBD1 as a possible D gene (6 bases). This CDR3 has 16 amino acids. The germline V and J ends were trimmed by 4 bases and 1 base, with 15 bases remaining between them. Germline-derived CDR1 and CDR2 are MGHRA and YSYEKL. The CDR3 region has the DNA TGCGCCAGCAGCCCCTACTCCGGGACACGCACAGATACGCAGTATTTT. It specifies CASSPYSGTRTDTQYF.

This chain uses TRBV15 with TRBJ1-2; D remains unclear. Trimming left V 0 bases short and J 4 bases short, with 12 bases between. The CDR3 consists of 15 residues. Germline values: CDR1 LNHNV, CDR2 YYDKDF (reference sequence). CDR3 sequence: CATSRDLGLGYGYTF. CDR3 DNA sequence: TGTGCCACCAGCAGAGATCTTGGGTTAGGCTATGGCTACACCTTC.

The chain carries TRBV4-1 and TRBJ1-4; no reliable D call. The germline gives CDR1 MGHRA, CDR2 YSYEKL. Trimming stripped 0 bases from V and 8 bases from J, with 10 bases between. CDR3 length: 14 amino acids. CDR3 nucleotides: TGCGCCAGCAGCCAAGAGGGAATAGGGGAAAAACTGTTTTTT. Translating it yields CASSQEGIGEKLFF.

This CDR3 reads CASRNRGPAPAEAFF. The CDR3 DNA follows: TGTGCCAGCAGGAACCGAGGTCCCGCGCCAGCTGAAGCTTTCTTT. V and J are TRBV6-5 and TRBJ1-1; D unresolved. This CDR3 region has 15 residues. V was clipped by 6 bases and J by 6 bases, with 20 bases between them. CDR1 and CDR2 (germline): MNHEY, SVGAGI.

This chain links TRBV25-1 with TRBJ2-7; 7 bases are shared with TRBD1. The CDR3 totals 12 residues. Trimming removed 10 bases from V and 3 bases from J; junction bases left unmatched: 6. Germline CDR1 MGHDK, CDR2 SYGVNS. The DNA of the CDR3 is TGTGCCACCAGGGACAGTTTCTACGAGCAGTACTTC. This sequence encodes CATRDSFYEQYF.

The genes are TRBV2 and TRBJ1-3, with D uncertain. Germline assignment: CDR1 SNHLY and CDR2 FYNNEI. The V and J ends lost 3 bases and 4 bases respectively, with 10 bases between them. This CDR3 contains 14 residues. The CDR3 region is CASSDNPSGNTIYF. CDR3 in DNA: TGTGCCAGCAGTGATAATCCGTCCGGAAACACCATATATTTT.

This sequence joins TRBV7-3 and TRBJ2-1; 8 bases are shared with TRBD1. The V gene end was trimmed by 5 bases and the J gene end by 5 bases; junction bases not matched to a gene: 5. CDR3 length: 14 amino acids. Germline CDR1 is SGHTA and CDR2 is FQGTGA. Here the CDR3 reads CASSPQGADNEQFF. The CDR3 DNA is TGTGCCAGCAGCCCCCAGGGGGCGGACAATGAGCAGTTCTTC.

The chain uses TRBV7-9 and TRBJ2-7; D uncertain. The CDR3 is 12 amino acids. The germline V gene has CDR1 SEHNR and CDR2 FQNEAQ (reference sequence). The ends were cut back, 5 bases at V and 0 bases at J, with 5 bases in the middle. CDR3 sequence reads: CASSASSYEQYF. The CDR3 DNA reads TGTGCCAGCAGCGCAAGCTCCTACGAGCAGTACTTC.

The genes are TRBV5-6 and TRBJ2-7; 9 bases line up with TRBD2. The V gene end was trimmed by 5 bases and the J gene end by 0 bases; junction bases not matched to a gene: 12. The CDR3 spans 17 residues. Germline assignment: CDR1 SGHDT and CDR2 YYEEEE. CDR3 coding DNA: TGTGCCAGCAGGCTTACCTTGGGACTAGCAATCTCCTACGAGCAGTACTTC. The encoded protein is CASRLTLGLAISYEQYF. Based on the CDR3 plus reference TRBV5-6 and TRBJ2-7, the full variable domain is DAGVTQSPTHLIKTRGQQVTLRCSPKSGHDTVSWYQQALGQGPQFIFQYYEEEERQRGNFPDRFSGHQFPNYSSELNVNALLLGDSALYLCASRLTLGLAISYEQYFGPGTRLTVT.

The genes are TRBV6-6 and TRBJ2-4; the D is unclear. V was cut by 4 bases and J by 0 bases, with 13 bases left in between. The CDR3 has 16 residues. Germline CDR1 is MNHNY and CDR2 is SVGAGI (reference sequence). CDR3 DNA sequence: TGTGCCAGCAGTTCACCCTCGGTCATAGCCAAAAACATTCAGTACTTC. Its translation: CASSSPSVIAKNIQYF.

This chain links TRBV5-1 with TRBJ1-2; the D gene is possibly TRBD1 (6 bases). CDR3 length: 15 residues. V lost 2 bases and J 1 base, leaving 12 bases between the germline ends. The germline V gene has CDR1 SGHRS and CDR2 YFSETQ. In DNA, the CDR3 is TGCGCCAGCAGCTTCGGACAGATTTTTAACTATGGCTACACCTTC. Protein product: CASSFGQIFNYGYTF.

CDR3 loop: CASSLGGGGLAGIHTQYF. The CDR3 DNA reads TGTGCCAGCAGCTTAGGGGGAGGAGGTCTAGCGGGTATTCATACGCAGTATTTT. The chain uses TRBV7-2 and TRBJ2-3; 8 bases line up with TRBD2. V gave up 1 base and J gave up 7 bases; unmatched junction bases: 16. The CDR3 runs to 18 residues. CDR1 and CDR2 from the germline V gene are SGHTA and FQGNSA.

This clone was seen a few times. The chain uses TRBV6-6 and TRBJ2-7; possibly TRBD2 for D (5 bases). The germline V and J ends were trimmed by 5 bases and 3 bases, with 17 bases remaining between them. Per germline, CDR1 MNHNY and CDR2 SVGAGI (reference sequence). The CDR3 sequence is 15 residues long. Here the CDR3 reads CASSNHKGLHYEQYF. Here the CDR3 DNA reads TGTGCCAGCAGTAACCACAAAGGACTTCACTACGAGCAGTACTTC.

The J gene is TRBJ2-7, the V gene TRBV7-6; 8 positions agree with TRBD1. V lost 4 bases to trimming and J lost 2 bases; unmatched junction nucleotides: 10. CDR3 length: 16 amino acids. CDR1 and CDR2 from the germline V gene are SGHVS and FNYEAQ. CDR3 DNA sequence: TGTGCCAGCAGCTCCCTTGAGGGACAGGCCGCCTACGAGCAGTACTTC. It codes for CASSSLEGQAAYEQYF.

The chain couples TRBV29-1 to TRBJ1-2; D might be TRBD1 (5 bases). The V gene's germline CDR1 is SQVTM and CDR2 ANQGSEA. The CDR3 covers 13 residues. The V gene lost 4 bases and the J gene lost 3 bases, with 12 bases spanning the gap. CDR3 region: CSVGKGLDYGYTF. In nucleotides, the CDR3 is TGCAGCGTTGGAAAGGGGCTGGACTATGGCTACACCTTC. Supplemented by reference TRBV29-1 and TRBJ1-2, the full variable domain reads SAVISQKPSRDICQRGTSLTIQCQVDSQVTMMFWYRQQPGQSLTLIATANQGSEATYESGFVIDKFPISRPNLTFSTLTVSNMSPEDSSIYLCSVGKGLDYGYTFGSGTRLTVV.

The chain couples TRBV27 to TRBJ2-7; the match to TRBD1 covers 8 bases. Trimming at V came to 4 bases and at J to 3 bases, leaving 5 bases not matched to a gene. This CDR3 has 14 residues. Germline V gives CDR1 MNHEY, CDR2 SMNVEV (reference sequence). CDR3 nucleotides: TGTGCCAGCAGTTGGACAGGGAAGGTCTACGAGCAGTACTTC. Its protein is CASSWTGKVYEQYF.

The sample holds one count of this clone. The chain is built from TRBV5-4 and TRBJ1-1; no firm D call. CDR1 and CDR2 (germline): SGHNT, YYREEE (reference sequence). V was trimmed by 4 bases and J by 2 bases, leaving 15 bases between them. This CDR3 spans 15 amino acids. CDR3 in amino acids: CASSPDQLQNTEAFF. In DNA, the CDR3 is TGTGCCAGCAGCCCGGACCAGTTACAAAACACTGAAGCTTTCTTT.

The V gene is TRBV27, the J gene TRBJ2-1; D remains unclear. The ends were cut back, 1 base at V and 9 bases at J, with 13 bases in the middle. The V gene's germline CDR1 is MNHEY and CDR2 SMNVEV (reference sequence). There are 14 residues in the CDR3. The CDR3 bases are TGTGCCAGCAGTTTATTTACCCCCGTGGGTGAGCAGTTCTTC. It specifies CASSLFTPVGEQFF.

The rearrangement uses TRBV9 and TRBJ2-7, with TRBD1 matching over 7 bases. The V segment lost 5 bases and the J segment 2 bases; nucleotides outside the gene matches: 7. Looked up from germline, CDR1 is SGDLS and CDR2 is YYNGEE. This CDR3 has 14 residues. CDR3 region: CASSPTGDAYEQYF. The CDR3 DNA is TGTGCCAGCAGTCCCACAGGGGATGCCTACGAGCAGTACTTC.

The V gene is TRBV14, the J gene TRBJ2-5; the D is unclear. The length of the CDR3 is 16 residues. The germline gives CDR1 SGHDN, CDR2 FVKESK. V was pared by 4 bases and J by 5 bases, with 20 bases between. CDR3 nucleotide sequence: TGTGCCAGCAGCCCCTTGGATAACCCTCGGTGGGAGACCCAGTACTTC. It yields the protein CASSPLDNPRWETQYF.

The chain recombines TRBV6-1 with TRBJ1-2; perhaps TRBD1 as D (5 bases). V was pared by 8 bases and J by 4 bases, with 14 bases between. The CDR3 sequence is 13 residues long. Per germline, CDR1 MNHNS and CDR2 SASEGT. For the CDR3, the DNA is TGTGCCAGCGGGGAGTTCGGGGGCTATGGCTACACCTTC. Protein: CASGEFGGYGYTF.

The genes are TRBV2 and TRBJ1-4; the D is unclear. The CDR3 has 15 residues. Germline CDR1 reads SNHLY; CDR2 reads FYNNEI. V lost 3 bases to trimming and J lost 0 bases, with 8 bases between them. DNA for the CDR3: TGTGCCAGCAGTGAGGACCGTACAACTAATGAAAAACTGTTTTTT. This sequence encodes CASSEDRTTNEKLFF.

This chain joins TRBV27 and TRBJ2-3; 12 nucleotides match TRBD2. Germline values: CDR1 MNHEY, CDR2 SMNVEV (reference sequence). The CDR3 runs to 15 residues. Trimming cost V 4 bases and J 3 bases; bases outside gene matches: 2. The CDR3, as DNA: TGTGCCAGCAGTTCGACTAGCGGGAGAACAGATACGCAGTATTTT. This gives the protein CASSSTSGRTDTQYF.